This TCR beta chain originates from a study of cytomegalovirus exposure and HLA in healthy donors. General study results and limits: In all likelihood, a cluster of highly shared sequence variants was a sequencing artifact.

Trimming took 9 bases from V and 5 from J; bases not matched to a gene: 11. This CDR3 is built from 15 residues. CDR1 MNHNS and CDR2 SASEGT come from the germline V gene. A multiplex PCR was run with 60 Vbeta primers and 13 Jbeta primers. Some clones are missing from TCRdb's copy, which holds only in-frame ones; the method was immunoSEQ multiplex PCR. The repertoire consists of around 150,000 clones, with about 84% occurring once and the leading ten covering about 2.2%. Notes on this clone: Antigen specificity is unknown.

The clonotype originates from a man between 45 and 60 years old in good health and CMV-seronegative. This chain uses TRBV6-1 with TRBJ2-5; 11 bases match TRBD2. Input material: PBMCs. CDR3 in amino acids: CASRNSGRAWETQYF. CDR3 DNA: TGTGCCAGTCGAAATAGCGGGAGGGCCTGGGAGACCCAGTACTTC.